This T cell receptor beta chain was profiled in a study of blood T cell repertoires in COVID-19. Deletions cut 0 bases from V and 2 bases from J, with 10 bases between. Per germline, CDR1 LGHNA and CDR2 YNFKEQ. This CDR3 contains 15 residues. Repertoires were generated with immunoSEQ multiplex PCR, while TCRdb's copy carries only in-frame clones and drops some. The sample lists about 210,000 clones, about four fifths occurring once. This receptor was identified in a woman between 50 and 59 years old with acute or convalescent COVID-19. The chain employs TRBV4-2 and TRBJ1-2, with no clear D. Sequenced material: peripheral blood. CDR3 coding DNA: TGTGCCAGCAGCCAAGATCCAGGTGAGAACTATGGCTACACCTTC. Its protein is CASSQDPGENYGYTF.